These T cell receptor beta chains were read from a single sample in a study of shared clonotypes between healthy human individuals. Method: immunoSEQ multiplex PCR; TCRdb's copy keeps in-frame clones and lacks some. In the table there are 2.3 million or so clones, 80% to 95% of which are singletons. Sequenced material: naive CD4+ T cells from PBMCs. Receptors originate from a man aged 18 to 29 in good health. Some clones in this sample may be carry-over from other donors' samples. Both conserved end residues are part of each CDR3. A D gene is named only where the DNA matches it firmly. The size of a clone is reported for some rows only, either as once, few or many, or as a class for expanded clones.

cdr3_length j_call clone_size v_call d_call cdr3_aa cdr3_nt
14 TRBJ1-5 - TRBV30 - CAWSVRQGGQPQHF TGTGCCTGGAGTGTACGGCAGGGCGGACAGCCCCAGCATTTT
14 TRBJ2-7 - TRBV6-1 TRBD1 CASTEGAGFYEQYF TGTGCCAGCACCGAGGGGGCAGGCTTCTACGAGCAGTACTTC
14 TRBJ2-7 - TRBV2 - CASSEANGPYEQYF TGTGCCAGCAGTGAAGCCAACGGTCCCTACGAGCAGTACTTC
15 TRBJ2-3 once TRBV2 - CASSDWGERTDTQYF TGTGCCAGCAGTGATTGGGGCGAGCGCACAGATACGCAGTATTTT
17 TRBJ2-2 - TRBV28 - CASSTVPPSTNTGELFF TGTGCCAGCAGTACCGTCCCCCCCTCTACGAACACCGGGGAGCTGTTTTTT
14 TRBJ2-2 - TRBV5-1 - CASSFDGDTGELFF TGCGCCAGCAGCTTCGACGGAGACACCGGGGAGCTGTTTTTT
14 TRBJ2-1 once TRBV28 TRBD2 CASSGLAVYNEQFF TGTGCCAGCAGTGGACTAGCGGTCTACAATGAGCAGTTCTTC
11 TRBJ2-7 - TRBV6-8 - CASSTGHEQYF TGTGCCAGCAGTACCGGCCACGAGCAGTACTTC
16 TRBJ2-2 - TRBV9 - CASSAQRFPGTGELFF TGTGCCAGCAGCGCCCAGAGGTTTCCCGGCACCGGGGAGCTGTTTTTT
14 TRBJ2-2 - TRBV28 - CASTGQVNTGELFF TGTGCCAGCACCGGTCAGGTGAACACCGGGGAGCTGTTTTTT
13 TRBJ1-1 - TRBV6-5 TRBD1 CASSRGQGTEAFF TGTGCCAGCAGCCGGGGACAGGGTACTGAAGCTTTCTTT
14 TRBJ2-2 once TRBV2 TRBD1 CASSDRGGQGELFF TGTGCCAGCAGTGACAGAGGGGGCCAAGGGGAGCTGTTTTTT
13 TRBJ2-7 - TRBV30 - CAWKGLNPYEQYF TGTGCCTGGAAGGGGTTAAACCCCTACGAGCAGTACTTC
13 TRBJ1-2 - TRBV27 - CASSFRGNYGYTF TGTGCCAGCAGTTTTCGCGGCAACTATGGCTACACCTTC
14 TRBJ1-5 few TRBV30 TRBD1 CAWSVGQGEQPQHF TGTGCCTGGAGTGTGGGACAGGGTGAGCAGCCCCAGCATTTT
13 TRBJ1-2 - TRBV2 - CASRAGRGDGYTF TGTGCCAGCAGGGCAGGGAGGGGAGATGGCTACACCTTC
16 TRBJ2-3 - TRBV5-1 - CASSLKGSGTTDTQYF TGCGCCAGCAGCTTGAAGGGTTCAGGGACCACAGATACGCAGTATTTT
14 TRBJ2-1 - TRBV28 TRBD2 CASGASGRHNEQFF TGTGCCAGCGGCGCTAGCGGGAGGCACAATGAGCAGTTCTTC